This T cell receptor (beta chain) was found in a study of blood T cell repertoires in COVID-19. Study-wide background: Nucleic acid was either cDNA or gDNA, and it came from T cells, B-cell-depleted T cells, or PBMCs.

J was trimmed by 5 bases and V by 1 base; bases with no gene match: 4. Germline V gene lookup returns CDR1 SGHTA and CDR2 FQGNSA. The CDR3 extends over 14 amino acids. In the original workflow: Reference gene primers were amplified, and this amplification served to estimate nucleated cell counts. Only in-frame clones appear in the TCRdb table, and some are missing; sequencing was by immunoSEQ multiplex PCR. V, J and clone size reflect that table, while D and trimming were determined from the DNA. The sample lists some 250,000 clones, roughly 88% seen once, with under 3% in the top ten. The participants were between roughly 18 and 100 years old and came from 24 US areas. Cohort placement rested on clinical history that participants reported themselves.

This chain links TRBV7-2 with TRBJ1-2; 7 positions match TRBD1. This clonotype was sampled from a woman between 35 and 50 years old with acute COVID-19. The specimen sequenced was PBMCs or T cells enriched from blood (not recorded which). The CDR3 sequence: CASSLEHRGYGYTF. As DNA, the CDR3 is TGTGCCAGCAGCTTAGAACACAGGGGTTATGGCTACACCTTC.